What follows describes a single T cell receptor (beta chain). The sample is drawn from a study of blood T cell repertoires in COVID-19. Study at large: Acute and convalescent COVID-19 specimens originated in the United States, Italy and Spain. Sources were T cells, B-cell-depleted T cells, or PBMCs; the material itself was cDNA or gDNA.

Original analysis: Amplification from reference gene primers served as the basis for estimated nucleated cell counts. TCRdb's copy holds only in-frame clones and misses some; the assay was immunoSEQ multiplex PCR. That table furnishes V, J and clone size, whereas the DNA furnished D and trimming. The data contain 200,000 to 300,000 clones, under 85% of them seen just once; the ten biggest clones take up roughly 5%. V trimming: 4 bases; J trimming: 6 bases; junction bases outside the gene matches: 9. The CDR3 sequence is 15 residues long. Germline values: CDR1 SGDLS, CDR2 YYNGEE. This clonotype was obtained from a human donor in a cohort sampled during active COVID-19. The sample taken for sequencing was peripheral blood. This chain connects TRBV9 to TRBJ2-1, with 8 nucleotides matching TRBD1. CDR3 protein: CASSLQGGRSNEQFF. The DNA for the CDR3 is TGTGCCAGCAGCTTACAGGGGGGACGTTCCAATGAGCAGTTCTTC. The full variable domain, rest sourced from reference TRBV9 and TRBJ2-1, is DSGVTQTPKHLITATGQRVTLRCSPRSGDLSVYWYQQSLDQGLQFLIQYYNGEERAKGNILERFSAQQFPDLHSELNLSSLELGDSALYFCASSLQGGRSNEQFFGPGTRLTVL.